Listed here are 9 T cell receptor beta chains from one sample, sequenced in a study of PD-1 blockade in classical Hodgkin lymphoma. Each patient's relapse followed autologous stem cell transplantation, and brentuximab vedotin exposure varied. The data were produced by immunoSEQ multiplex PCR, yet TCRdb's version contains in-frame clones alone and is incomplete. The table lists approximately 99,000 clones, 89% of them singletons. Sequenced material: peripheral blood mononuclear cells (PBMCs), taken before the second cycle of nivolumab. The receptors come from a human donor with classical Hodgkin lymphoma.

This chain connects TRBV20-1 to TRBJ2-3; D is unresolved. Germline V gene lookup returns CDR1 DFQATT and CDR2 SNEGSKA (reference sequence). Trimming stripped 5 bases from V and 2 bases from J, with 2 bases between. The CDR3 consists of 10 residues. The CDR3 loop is CSAFTDTQYF. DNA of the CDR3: TGCAGTGCTTTCACAGATACGCAGTATTTT.

The CDR3 loop reads CASSSGLAGEQYF. CDR3 DNA: TGTGCCAGCAGTTCCGGACTAGCCGGCGAGCAGTACTTC. V and J are TRBV6-5 and TRBJ2-7; TRBD2 agrees at 8 bases. After removal of 4 bases from V and 6 bases from J, the junction contained 5 bases not matched to a gene. The CDR3 totals 13 residues. Germline lookup yields CDR1 MNHEY and CDR2 SVGAGI.

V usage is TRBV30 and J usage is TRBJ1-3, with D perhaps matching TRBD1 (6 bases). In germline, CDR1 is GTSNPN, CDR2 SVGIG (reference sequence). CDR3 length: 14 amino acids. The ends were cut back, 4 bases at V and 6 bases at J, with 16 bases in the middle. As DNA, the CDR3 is TGTGCCTGGACTTTTGGGGGCCTCGCAAACACCATATATTTT. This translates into CAWTFGGLANTIYF.

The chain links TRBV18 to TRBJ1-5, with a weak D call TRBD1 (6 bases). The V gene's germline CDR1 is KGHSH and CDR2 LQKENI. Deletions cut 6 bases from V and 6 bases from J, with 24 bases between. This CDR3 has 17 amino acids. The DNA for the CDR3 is TGTGCCAGCTCGATTACAGGGCGCTCGGTCACGATTCAGCCCCAGCATTTT. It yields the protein CASSITGRSVTIQPQHF. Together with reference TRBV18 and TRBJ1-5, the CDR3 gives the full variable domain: NAGVMQNPRHLVRRRGQEARLRCSPMKGHSHVYWYRQLPEEGLKFMVYLQKENIIDESGMPKERFSAEFPKEGPSILRIQQVVRGDSAAYFCASSITGRSVTIQPQHFGDGTRLSIL.

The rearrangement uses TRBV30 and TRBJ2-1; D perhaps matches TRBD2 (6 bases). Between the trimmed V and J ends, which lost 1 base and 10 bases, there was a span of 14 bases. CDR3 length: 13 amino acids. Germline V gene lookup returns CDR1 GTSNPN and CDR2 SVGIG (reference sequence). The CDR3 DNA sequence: TGTGCCTGGAGTGACGGCTCCGGGGGAGAGCAGTTCTTC. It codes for CAWSDGSGGEQFF.

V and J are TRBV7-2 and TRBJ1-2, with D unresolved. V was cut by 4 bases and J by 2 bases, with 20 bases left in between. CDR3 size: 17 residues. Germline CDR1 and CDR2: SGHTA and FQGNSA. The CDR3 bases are TGTGCCAGCAGCTCTAAACCTTTGGGGTCGGGAAACTATGGCTACACCTTC. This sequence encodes CASSSKPLGSGNYGYTF.

CDR3 loop: CASSLYRDRNQPQHF. The CDR3 coding sequence is TGTGCCAGCAGTTTATACCGGGACAGAAATCAGCCCCAGCATTTT. The rearrangement links TRBV28 to TRBJ1-5; 7 nucleotides line up with TRBD1. The CDR3 totals 15 residues. Losses at the gene ends were 1 base for V and 4 bases for J; bases not matched to a gene: 4. Germline lookup yields CDR1 MDHEN and CDR2 SYDVKM.

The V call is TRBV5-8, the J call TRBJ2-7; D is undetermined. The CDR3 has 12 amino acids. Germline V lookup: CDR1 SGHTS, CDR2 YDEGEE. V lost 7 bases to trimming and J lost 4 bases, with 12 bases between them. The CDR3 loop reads CASPSGVYEQYF. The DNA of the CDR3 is TGTGCCAGCCCCTCAGGCGTTTACGAGCAGTACTTC.

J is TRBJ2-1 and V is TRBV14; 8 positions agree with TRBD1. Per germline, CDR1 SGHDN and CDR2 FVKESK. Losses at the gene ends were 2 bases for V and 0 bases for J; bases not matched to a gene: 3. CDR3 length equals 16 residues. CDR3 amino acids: CASSQRDRISYNEQFF. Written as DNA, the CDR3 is TGTGCCAGCAGCCAACGGGACAGGATCTCCTACAATGAGCAGTTCTTC.